This is a list of T cell receptor beta chains from one sample in a study of T cells in localized non-small cell lung cancer. The method was immunoSEQ multiplex PCR; TCRdb's version includes in-frame clones alone and lacks a portion of them. The data show approximately 83,000 clones, with approximately 91% seen just once and roughly 3.9% held by the top ten. The source material was PBMCs, sampled before any cancer treatment. The receptor set was obtained from a woman aged 35 to 70 with stage II squamous cell lung carcinoma. Each CDR3 is given with its conserved first and last residue. Each record gives: J gene, D gene, clone size, V gene, CDR3 protein, CDR3 DNA. A D gene is named only where the DNA matches it firmly. Clone size is shown for a subset of rows, as once, few, many or a class of expanded clone.

TRBJ2-5 . . TRBV5-4 CASSLGNQETQYF TGTGCCAGCAGCTTGGGCAACCAAGAGACCCAGTACTTC
TRBJ1-4 . . TRBV7-8 CASSNGYNEKLFF TGTGCCAGCAGTAACGGGTATAATGAAAAACTGTTTTTT
TRBJ1-1 . . TRBV7-9 CASSLVNTEAFF TGTGCCAGCAGCTTGGTGAACACTGAAGCTTTCTTT
TRBJ1-3 . . TRBV5-4 CASSATRGSGNTIYF TGTGCCAGCAGCGCAACCCGGGGGAGTGGAAACACCATATATTTT
TRBJ1-1 TRBD1 few TRBV2 CASSVGDRGVVGVAFF TGTGCCAGCAGTGTTGGGGACAGGGGCGTCGTAGGGGTAGCTTTCTTT
TRBJ1-5 . . TRBV6-1 CASSEGPRGNQPQHF TGTGCCAGCAGTGAAGGTCCGAGGGGCAATCAGCCCCAGCATTTT
TRBJ2-3 TRBD1 . TRBV5-1 CASSLVGQGRGDTQYF TGCGCCAGCAGCTTGGTAGGACAGGGAAGGGGTGATACGCAGTATTTT
TRBJ2-7 TRBD1 . TRBV6-5 CASSYADRVGNEQYF TGTGCCAGCAGTTACGCGGACAGGGTAGGCAACGAGCAGTACTTC
TRBJ1-2 TRBD1 . TRBV27 CASSFRPWTGTEGGYTF TGTGCCAGCAGTTTCCGACCCTGGACCGGGACAGAGGGTGGCTACACCTTC
TRBJ1-3 TRBD1 . TRBV19 CASSSGTGGNTIYF TGTGCCAGTAGCTCCGGGACAGGAGGAAACACCATATATTTT
TRBJ1-2 TRBD1 . TRBV19 CASRGDSPNYGYTF TGTGCCAGTAGGGGGGACAGCCCTAACTATGGCTACACCTTC
TRBJ1-6 . few TRBV6-5 CASSYGGASPLHF TGTGCCAGCAGTTACGGGGGGGCTTCACCCCTCCACTTT
TRBJ1-1 . . TRBV19 CASSTHREAFF TGTGCCAGTAGTACACACCGGGAAGCTTTCTTT
TRBJ2-7 . once TRBV10-3 CAIGRLDEQYF TGTGCCATTGGGAGGTTGGACGAGCAGTACTTC
TRBJ2-1 . . TRBV7-9 CASSYATSSEQFF TGTGCCAGCAGCTACGCCACTTCATCTGAGCAGTTCTTC
TRBJ2-3 . . TRBV6-1 CASSDGPGRQYF TGTGCCAGCAGTGACGGGCCCGGAAGGCAGTATTTT
TRBJ1-1 . . TRBV11-2 CASSLVQGLNTEAFF TGTGCCAGCAGCTTAGTGCAGGGTCTGAACACTGAAGCTTTCTTT
TRBJ1-1 TRBD1 . TRBV7-8 CASSLQGMNTEAFF TGTGCCAGCAGCCTACAGGGGATGAACACTGAAGCTTTCTTT
TRBJ1-2 . . TRBV19 CASSSSWGHNYGYTF TGTGCCAGTAGTTCATCGTGGGGACATAACTATGGCTACACCTTC
TRBJ1-1 . . TRBV30 CAWSPRGEAFF TGTGCCTGGAGCCCCAGGGGTGAAGCTTTCTTT
TRBJ2-7 . . TRBV7-9 CASTPSPETYEQYF TGTGCCAGCACCCCGTCCCCCGAGACCTACGAGCAGTACTTC
TRBJ1-5 . . TRBV5-1 CASSYSGTENQPQHF TGCGCCAGCAGCTACTCCGGGACCGAGAATCAGCCCCAGCATTTT
TRBJ1-2 TRBD1 once TRBV27 CASSHRGNYGYTF TGTGCCAGCAGTCACAGGGGTAACTATGGCTACACCTTC
TRBJ2-3 . few TRBV15 CATSRRPARAADTQYF TGTGCCACCAGCAGACGACCCGCCCGAGCGGCAGATACGCAGTATTTT
TRBJ1-5 . . TRBV6-6 CASSMKGGNQPQHF TGTGCCAGCAGTATGAAAGGGGGCAATCAGCCCCAGCATTTT
TRBJ1-5 . once TRBV7-8 CASSLFGGNQPQHF TGTGCCAGCAGCTTATTTGGTGGCAATCAGCCCCAGCATTTT
TRBJ2-1 TRBD2 once TRBV7-2 CASSHKTSGAYNEQFF TGTGCCAGCAGCCATAAGACTAGCGGGGCGTACAATGAGCAGTTCTTC
TRBJ1-2 . . TRBV6-5 CASSYPEHPPNYGYTF TGTGCCAGCAGTTACCCCGAACACCCTCCTAACTATGGCTACACCTTC
TRBJ1-2 . . TRBV6-5 CASSSPRGEGYGYTF TGTGCCAGCAGTTCCCCCAGGGGCGAGGGCTATGGCTACACCTTC
TRBJ2-5 TRBD2 once TRBV6-5 CASSSPGGGETQYF TGTGCCAGCAGTTCCCCGGGAGGCGGAGAGACCCAGTACTTC
TRBJ2-1 . few TRBV15 CATSRDRGPRLTRPNEQFF TGTGCCACCAGCAGAGATAGGGGACCCCGTCTGACCCGACCTAATGAGCAGTTCTTC
TRBJ2-1 TRBD2 . TRBV2 CASSDWRGTYNEQFF TGTGCCAGCAGTGACTGGCGGGGGACCTACAATGAGCAGTTCTTC
TRBJ2-7 TRBD1 . TRBV7-9 CASSFPGQGVYEQYF TGTGCCAGCAGCTTTCCGGGACAGGGGGTCTACGAGCAGTACTTC
TRBJ2-1 TRBD2 . TRBV7-2 CASSLVRTSPEQFF TGTGCCAGCAGCTTAGTTAGGACTAGCCCGGAGCAGTTCTTC
TRBJ1-1 . once TRBV9 CASSVAQGPNTEAFF TGTGCCAGCAGCGTAGCTCAGGGCCCGAACACTGAAGCTTTCTTT
TRBJ2-6 TRBD1 . TRBV7-9 CASSLGAGGPSGANVLTF TGTGCCAGCAGCTTAGGGGCAGGGGGCCCATCTGGGGCCAACGTCCTGACTTTC
TRBJ1-3 . . TRBV6-5 CASSYGPAGNTIYF TGTGCCAGCAGTTACGGGCCGGCGGGGAACACCATATATTTT
TRBJ1-1 . . TRBV28 CASSLLGIANTEAFF TGTGCCAGCAGTTTATTGGGGATTGCGAACACTGAAGCTTTCTTT
TRBJ1-2 . . TRBV12-5 CASGLGGNYGYTF TGTGCTAGTGGTTTGGGGGGGAACTATGGCTACACCTTC
TRBJ2-7 TRBD1 . TRBV30 CACAGQGTYEQYF TGTGCCTGCGCGGGACAGGGGACCTACGAGCAGTACTTC
TRBJ1-6 . . TRBV11-3 CASSLTGGDSPLHF TGTGCCAGCAGCCTGACGGGAGGGGATTCACCCCTCCACTTT
TRBJ1-1 . . TRBV4-1 CASSQDPGSWTEAFF TGCGCCAGCAGCCAAGATCCGGGGTCTTGGACTGAAGCTTTCTTT
TRBJ1-3 . . TRBV27 CASSFSRGNTIYF TGTGCCAGCAGTTTCTCCAGGGGAAACACCATATATTTT
TRBJ2-7 . . TRBV7-8 CASSLALGLTVTYEQYF TGTGCCAGCAGCTTAGCCCTAGGCCTTACAGTAACCTACGAGCAGTACTTC
TRBJ1-1 . . TRBV5-1 CASNQSPGMNTEAFF TGCGCCAGCAATCAGTCGCCAGGGATGAACACTGAAGCTTTCTTT
TRBJ1-1 . . TRBV4-2 CASSQGRSEAFF TGTGCCAGCAGCCAAGGGCGGAGTGAAGCTTTCTTT
TRBJ1-6 TRBD1 once TRBV6-5 CASRPLTGEGSPLHF TGTGCCAGCAGGCCACTTACAGGGGAAGGTTCACCCCTCCACTTT
TRBJ2-2 . . TRBV29-1 CSVAARGAQAGELFF TGCAGCGTAGCCGCCCGTGGGGCGCAGGCCGGGGAGCTGTTTTTT
TRBJ2-7 TRBD2 . TRBV5-4 CASSPGRGSYEQYF TGTGCCAGCAGCCCCGGGAGGGGGAGCTACGAGCAGTACTTC
TRBJ1-2 . . TRBV6-5 CASSPLGRPYGYTF TGTGCCAGCAGTCCCCTGGGCAGGCCCTATGGCTACACCTTC
TRBJ1-2 TRBD1 . TRBV11-2 CASSLAGGASTEGYTF TGTGCCAGCAGCTTGGCAGGGGGCGCCTCTACGGAGGGCTACACCTTC
TRBJ1-2 . . TRBV6-1 CASSHPGQRGYTF TGTGCCAGCAGTCACCCAGGGCAACGAGGCTACACCTTC
TRBJ1-3 . . TRBV30 CAWSVTRTFRSYGNTIYF TGTGCCTGGAGTGTAACGCGGACGTTCCGATCTTATGGAAACACCATATATTTT
TRBJ2-1 . few TRBV6-6 CATKDSYPINEQFF TGTGCCACCAAAGACAGTTATCCCATCAATGAGCAGTTCTTC